These T cell receptor beta chains were read from a single sample in a study of patients and donors after allogeneic stem cell transplantation. TCRdb redid the calling of the RT-PCR reads with MiXCR, one entry per CDR3 protein. Seen here are tens of thousands of distinct CDR3 sequences, 4.5% to 5% observed once, and the top ten hold about 2.8%. Sequenced: blood, either unsorted or a sorted T cell fraction (not recorded which). Every receptor here comes from a human donor who was either an allogeneic HSCT recipient or a stem cell or donor lymphocyte infusion donor (not recorded which). It is not recorded whose cells these are; they may come from a transplant donor. CDR3s leave out the opening cysteine and the closing phenylalanine or tryptophan. Fields, in order: CDR3 protein, V gene, CDR3 length, J gene.

ASSYPVGSGYEQY | TRBV6-5 | 13 | TRBJ2-7
ASSGTGGGRSEAF | TRBV5-1 | 13 | TRBJ1-1
ASSVGGGGSYNEQF | TRBV9 | 14 | TRBJ2-1
ASSSYGQFGYT | TRBV12-3/TRBV12-4 | 11 | TRBJ1-2
ASSLTAGSSYNEQF | TRBV7-3 | 14 | TRBJ2-1
ASLPDGGSAAF | TRBV12-3/TRBV12-4 | 11 | TRBJ1-1
ASSPELNTEAF | TRBV5-4 | 11 | TRBJ1-1
ATGTGSGTEAF | TRBV10-3 | 11 | TRBJ1-1
ASSFGQDGGNTIY | TRBV7-9 | 13 | TRBJ1-3
ASSLSWSQETQY | TRBV27 | 12 | TRBJ2-5
ASSLISGGAGDTQY | TRBV11-3 | 14 | TRBJ2-3
ASSRNTGELF | TRBV7-9 | 10 | TRBJ2-2
ASSLDGLYGYT | TRBV6-1 | 11 | TRBJ1-2
ASSFSRSTSNEKLF | TRBV5-1 | 14 | TRBJ1-4
ASTIQGAKNTEAF | TRBV5-5 | 13 | TRBJ1-1
SAGQGAVSYT | TRBV20-1 | 10 | TRBJ1-2
ASSLFSTSLNEQY | TRBV28 | 13 | TRBJ2-7
ASSLGLPGASVLT | TRBV5-4 | 13 | TRBJ2-6
ASSLGQVGRSTEAF | TRBV7-9 | 14 | TRBJ1-1
ASSQGVGQGFTGELF | TRBV3-1 | 15 | TRBJ2-2
SAPRGYSIETQY | TRBV20-1 | 12 | TRBJ2-5
ASSTRLAGENIQY | TRBV4-2 | 13 | TRBJ2-4
AIPRDRGRGTEAF | TRBV27 | 13 | TRBJ1-1
ASSFRDYGYT | TRBV5-4 | 10 | TRBJ1-2
ASSPRLTDTNTEAF | TRBV18 | 14 | TRBJ1-1
SARYTGTEETQY | TRBV20-1 | 12 | TRBJ2-5
ASGLRAGGSYNEQF | TRBV7-9 | 14 | TRBJ2-1
ASSLVTGAPTDTQY | TRBV5-1 | 14 | TRBJ2-3
AISYSGVGTDTQY | TRBV10-3 | 13 | TRBJ2-3
ASSYREGYGYT | TRBV5-6 | 11 | TRBJ1-2
ASSLSSSYGYT | TRBV7-2 | 11 | TRBJ1-2
ASSQGPLNYGYT | TRBV14 | 12 | TRBJ1-2
SARLRGGNQPQH | TRBV20-1 | 12 | TRBJ1-5
ASSSGTVSYNEQF | TRBV12-3/TRBV12-4 | 13 | TRBJ2-1
ASSSLAGSQETQY | TRBV2 | 13 | TRBJ2-5
ASSLADRLTYGYT | TRBV5-1 | 13 | TRBJ1-2
ASSQDRGEKLF | TRBV14 | 11 | TRBJ1-4
SARELTRGRFTEAF | TRBV20-1 | 14 | TRBJ1-1
ASSVAVASTDTQY | TRBV9 | 13 | TRBJ2-3
ASSFSPGQGARGYT | TRBV27 | 14 | TRBJ1-2
SAAAGGGGGYT | TRBV20-1 | 11 | TRBJ1-2